This TCR delta chain derives from a study of delta chain sequences of gamma delta T cells (dated by TCRdb to the late 2010s). The library came from 5' RACE. Sequenced using an Illumina MiSeq. Clones were re-identified by TCRdb from the public reads with CATT, and rows with the same DNA were merged. The sample includes some 2,500 delta-chain clones, with about 5.5% observed a single time. The ten most abundant clones make up about 47% of the sample. This clone is classified as medium-sized (0.01 to 0.1%). No cognate antigen has been identified for it. Base qualities are not provided; no much larger clone lies one nucleotide away. Including the terminal cysteine and phenylalanine, the CDR3 comprises 18 residues. The sequence is cut down to CDR3 DNA, 54 bases in frame from base 1. Trimming accounts for 0 bases at V and 0 bases at J, while the number of junction bases matched to no gene is 9. The CDR1 and CDR2 encoded by the germline V gene are GEAIGNYY and EKD.

Recombination connected TRDV2 to TRDJ1; TRDD3 agrees with 10 junctional bases. The source of this sequence is a human donor in good health. Sequenced input: either unsorted cells or a sorted T cell fraction (not recorded which). At the DNA level, the sequence is TGTGCCTGTGACACCGTTGAACTGGGGGATGTGGACACCGATAAACTCATCTTT. Translated, this is CACDTVELGDVDTDKLIF.